The entry below gives a single T cell receptor beta chain sequence along with its context. These data belong to a study of blood T cells in healthy people across ages. A second PCR of roughly 7 to 11 cycles used a sample-barcoded 5' primer and a J-beta primer mix. A single record per CDR3 protein comes from TCRdb applying MiXCR to the 5' RACE reads. The sample consists of about 1,800,000 distinct CDR3 sequences, roughly 28% of them appearing once. Sequences were obtained from blood. This clonotype was obtained from a woman in her 30s in good health.

As DNA, the CDR3 is TGTGCCAGCAGCGAAACGCTGAGCGGGAGTTGGAACAATGAGCAGTACTTC. This codes for CASSETLSGSWNNEQYF. The chain combines TRBV6-1 with TRBJ2-5, with 8 bases lining up with TRBD2. V dropped 6 bases and J dropped 11; count of bases not matched to a gene: 23. There are 17 residues in the CDR3. Germline V gene data show CDR1 as MNHNS and CDR2 as SASEGT.